These T cell receptor beta chains were read from a single sample in a study of cytomegalovirus exposure and HLA in healthy donors. Only in-frame clones appear in the TCRdb table, and some are missing; sequencing was by immunoSEQ multiplex PCR. The data contain approximately 150,000 clones, more than 70% of them singletons. Sequencing was done on a sample of PBMCs. Receptors originate from a man between 18 and 29 years old in good health and CMV-seropositive. The CDR3 runs from the conserved cysteine through the conserved F or W. D genes are given only for firm matches. Rows give clone size only sometimes, using once, few, many, or a class for an expanded clone.

j_call: TRBJ2-7
v_call: TRBV28
clone_size: NA
d_call: NA
cdr3_length: 15
cdr3_aa: CASSLGQGGVDEQYF
cdr3_nt: TGTGCCAGCAGTTTAGGCCAGGGGGGTGTGGACGAGCAGTACTTC

j_call: TRBJ2-1
v_call: TRBV30
clone_size: NA
d_call: NA
cdr3_length: 13
cdr3_aa: CAWSVDGDYEQFF
cdr3_nt: TGTGCCTGGAGTGTAGACGGGGACTATGAGCAGTTCTTC

j_call: TRBJ2-7
v_call: TRBV6-6
clone_size: NA
d_call: TRBD2
cdr3_length: 14
cdr3_aa: CASSGTSGGYEQYF
cdr3_nt: TGTGCCAGCAGTGGGACTAGCGGGGGGTACGAGCAGTACTTC

j_call: TRBJ1-2
v_call: TRBV9
clone_size: NA
d_call: NA
cdr3_length: 14
cdr3_aa: CASSVGTDTNGYTF
cdr3_nt: TGTGCCAGCAGCGTAGGGACAGACACAAATGGCTACACCTTC

j_call: TRBJ2-5
v_call: TRBV7-7
clone_size: NA
d_call: TRBD2
cdr3_length: 16
cdr3_aa: CASSSGTSGGQETQYF
cdr3_nt: TGTGCTAGCAGCTCCGGGACTAGCGGGGGACAAGAGACCCAGTACTTC

j_call: TRBJ2-7
v_call: TRBV5-6
clone_size: once
d_call: TRBD1
cdr3_length: 15
cdr3_aa: CASRSTGLGSRWQYF
cdr3_nt: TGTGCCAGCAGGTCGACAGGGTTAGGGAGTCGGTGGCAGTACTTC

j_call: TRBJ2-1
v_call: TRBV11-2
clone_size: NA
d_call: TRBD2
cdr3_length: 17
cdr3_aa: CASSFASGRTNYNEQFF
cdr3_nt: TGTGCCAGCAGCTTCGCTAGCGGGAGGACGAACTACAATGAGCAGTTCTTC

j_call: TRBJ2-7
v_call: TRBV6-1
clone_size: few
d_call: NA
cdr3_length: 15
cdr3_aa: CASIRLIGEAYEQYF
cdr3_nt: TGTGCCAGCATTCGACTCATCGGGGAGGCCTACGAGCAGTACTTC

j_call: TRBJ2-1
v_call: TRBV2
clone_size: once
d_call: TRBD2
cdr3_length: 13
cdr3_aa: CASGVTSVNEQFF
cdr3_nt: TGTGCCAGCGGGGTGACTAGCGTCAATGAGCAGTTCTTC

j_call: TRBJ2-1
v_call: TRBV5-8
clone_size: NA
d_call: TRBD2
cdr3_length: 15
cdr3_aa: CASASGAPSYNEQFF
cdr3_nt: TGTGCCAGCGCTAGCGGGGCCCCTTCCTACAATGAGCAGTTCTTC

j_call: TRBJ1-1
v_call: TRBV6-5
clone_size: NA
d_call: NA
cdr3_length: 12
cdr3_aa: CASSLQGGEAFF
cdr3_nt: TGTGCCAGCAGTCTACAGGGTGGAGAAGCTTTCTTT

j_call: TRBJ2-3
v_call: TRBV27
clone_size: few
d_call: TRBD2
cdr3_length: 17
cdr3_aa: CASSLGAGGLSTDTQYF
cdr3_nt: TGTGCCAGCAGTTTGGGCGCGGGAGGCTTGAGCACAGATACGCAGTATTTT

j_call: TRBJ1-5
v_call: TRBV28
clone_size: NA
d_call: NA
cdr3_length: 12
cdr3_aa: CASSSLNQPQHF
cdr3_nt: TGTGCCAGCAGTTCCTTAAATCAGCCCCAGCATTTT

j_call: TRBJ2-5
v_call: TRBV7-9
clone_size: once
d_call: NA
cdr3_length: 15
cdr3_aa: CASSLGSSSAETQYF
cdr3_nt: TGTGCCAGCAGCTTAGGTTCTTCTAGCGCAGAGACCCAGTACTTC

j_call: TRBJ2-7
v_call: TRBV5-8
clone_size: NA
d_call: TRBD2
cdr3_length: 14
cdr3_aa: CASGAGGLVYEQYF
cdr3_nt: TGTGCCAGTGGAGCGGGAGGGCTGGTCTACGAGCAGTACTTC

j_call: TRBJ2-2
v_call: TRBV30
clone_size: NA
d_call: TRBD1
cdr3_length: 13
cdr3_aa: CAWTTGDTGELFF
cdr3_nt: TGTGCCTGGACGACAGGGGACACCGGGGAGCTGTTTTTT

j_call: TRBJ1-1
v_call: TRBV27
clone_size: NA
d_call: NA
cdr3_length: 15
cdr3_aa: CASSFRRGLNTEAFF
cdr3_nt: TGTGCCAGCAGTTTTAGGCGGGGGTTGAACACTGAAGCTTTCTTT

j_call: TRBJ1-1
v_call: TRBV6-6
clone_size: NA
d_call: TRBD1
cdr3_length: 15
cdr3_aa: CASRNLGTGHAEAFF
cdr3_nt: TGTGCCAGCAGGAATCTAGGGACAGGGCACGCTGAAGCTTTCTTT

j_call: TRBJ1-1
v_call: TRBV19
clone_size: NA
d_call: TRBD1
cdr3_length: 14
cdr3_aa: CASRRQGWDTEAFF
cdr3_nt: TGTGCCAGTAGAAGACAGGGATGGGACACTGAAGCTTTCTTT

j_call: TRBJ1-1
v_call: TRBV5-1
clone_size: NA
d_call: NA
cdr3_length: 14
cdr3_aa: CASSLGSVNTEAFF
cdr3_nt: TGCGCCAGCAGCTTGGGGTCGGTAAACACTGAAGCTTTCTTT

j_call: TRBJ2-1
v_call: TRBV29-1
clone_size: NA
d_call: NA
cdr3_length: 12
cdr3_aa: CSVGQGAAMRFF
cdr3_nt: NA

j_call: TRBJ1-1
v_call: TRBV25-1
clone_size: few
d_call: NA
cdr3_length: 13
cdr3_aa: CASSGPRGTEAFF
cdr3_nt: TGTGCCAGCAGTGGCCCCCGGGGCACTGAAGCTTTCTTT

j_call: TRBJ2-7
v_call: TRBV27
clone_size: NA
d_call: NA
cdr3_length: 13
cdr3_aa: CASSPLPSGEQYF
cdr3_nt: TGTGCCAGCAGTCCCCTCCCCTCGGGGGAGCAGTACTTC

j_call: TRBJ2-7
v_call: TRBV5-1
clone_size: NA
d_call: NA
cdr3_length: 16
cdr3_aa: CASSLEGQGISYEQYF
cdr3_nt: TGCGCCAGCAGCTTGGAAGGGCAGGGGATCTCCTACGAGCAGTACTTC

j_call: TRBJ2-7
v_call: TRBV9
clone_size: NA
d_call: NA
cdr3_length: 12
cdr3_aa: CASSVGGTEQYF
cdr3_nt: TGTGCCAGCAGCGTCGGGGGAACCGAGCAGTACTTC

j_call: TRBJ2-7
v_call: TRBV20-1
clone_size: NA
d_call: NA
cdr3_length: 11
cdr3_aa: CSASMAYEQYF
cdr3_nt: TGCAGTGCTAGTATGGCTTACGAGCAGTACTTC

j_call: TRBJ2-1
v_call: TRBV7-3
clone_size: NA
d_call: TRBD2
cdr3_length: 15
cdr3_aa: CASSLMPGGNNEQFF
cdr3_nt: TGTGCCAGCAGCTTAATGCCGGGAGGGAACAATGAGCAGTTCTTC

j_call: TRBJ2-3
v_call: TRBV28
clone_size: NA
d_call: NA
cdr3_length: 15
cdr3_aa: CASSFWSGGTDTQYF
cdr3_nt: TGTGCCAGCAGTTTCTGGTCGGGAGGCACAGATACGCAGTATTTT

j_call: TRBJ2-2
v_call: TRBV7-9
clone_size: NA
d_call: NA
cdr3_length: 14
cdr3_aa: CASRTYQNTGELFF
cdr3_nt: TGTGCCAGCAGAACTTATCAGAACACCGGGGAGCTGTTTTTT

j_call: TRBJ2-2
v_call: TRBV28
clone_size: NA
d_call: NA
cdr3_length: 14
cdr3_aa: CASSAAQATGELFF
cdr3_nt: TGTGCCAGCAGTGCTGCCCAGGCCACCGGGGAGCTGTTTTTT

j_call: TRBJ2-7
v_call: TRBV15
clone_size: NA
d_call: TRBD1
cdr3_length: 15
cdr3_aa: CATSRGPGTAGEQYF
cdr3_nt: TGTGCCACCAGCAGAGGTCCGGGGACAGCTGGGGAGCAGTACTTC

j_call: TRBJ1-5
v_call: TRBV2
clone_size: NA
d_call: NA
cdr3_length: 15
cdr3_aa: CASSERGYSNQPQHF
cdr3_nt: TGTGCCAGCAGTGAAAGGGGTTATAGCAATCAGCCCCAGCATTTT

j_call: TRBJ1-1
v_call: TRBV28
clone_size: NA
d_call: NA
cdr3_length: 11
cdr3_aa: CASSGNTEAFF
cdr3_nt: TGTGCCAGTTCGGGGAACACTGAAGCTTTCTTT

j_call: TRBJ2-7
v_call: TRBV18
clone_size: once
d_call: NA
cdr3_length: 13
cdr3_aa: CASSPRQENEQYF
cdr3_nt: TGTGCCAGCTCACCTCGACAGGAAAACGAGCAGTACTTC

j_call: TRBJ2-7
v_call: TRBV7-3
clone_size: once
d_call: TRBD2
cdr3_length: 18
cdr3_aa: CASSLRGGPGTSNHEQYF
cdr3_nt: TGTGCCAGCAGCTTAAGGGGGGGTCCCGGGACTAGCAACCACGAGCAGTACTTC

j_call: TRBJ1-6
v_call: TRBV28
clone_size: NA
d_call: NA
cdr3_length: 16
cdr3_aa: CASSLRQTSYNSPLHF
cdr3_nt: TGTGCCAGCAGTTTGCGACAGACCTCCTATAATTCACCCCTCCACTTT